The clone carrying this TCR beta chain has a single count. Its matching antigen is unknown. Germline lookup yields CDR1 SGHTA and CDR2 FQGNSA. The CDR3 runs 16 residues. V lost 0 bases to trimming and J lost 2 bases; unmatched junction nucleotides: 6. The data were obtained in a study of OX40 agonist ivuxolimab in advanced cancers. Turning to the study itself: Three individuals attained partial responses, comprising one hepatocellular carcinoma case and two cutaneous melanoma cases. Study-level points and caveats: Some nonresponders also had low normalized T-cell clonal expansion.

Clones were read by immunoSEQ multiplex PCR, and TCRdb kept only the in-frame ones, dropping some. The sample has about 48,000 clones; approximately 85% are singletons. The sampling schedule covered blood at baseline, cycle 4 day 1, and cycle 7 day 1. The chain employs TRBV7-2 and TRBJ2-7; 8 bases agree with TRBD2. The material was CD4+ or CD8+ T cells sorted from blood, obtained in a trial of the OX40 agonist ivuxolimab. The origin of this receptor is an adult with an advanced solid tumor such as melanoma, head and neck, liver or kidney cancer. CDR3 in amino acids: CASSLALAGGPYEQYF. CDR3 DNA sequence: TGTGCCAGCAGCTTAGCCCTCGCGGGGGGACCCTACGAGCAGTACTTC.